A selection of T cell receptor beta chains follows, all from one sample in a study of cytomegalovirus exposure and HLA in healthy donors. The method was immunoSEQ multiplex PCR; TCRdb's version includes in-frame clones alone and lacks a portion of them. The sample yields 90,000 to 110,000 clones, over 75% seen once. The sequenced material came from PBMCs. Source of these receptors: a man between 25 and 39 years old in good health and CMV-seropositive. CDR3s include the opening cysteine and the closing phenylalanine or tryptophan. D genes are given only for firm matches. Expanded clones get a size class; other rows say once, few or many, or leave the size out.

TRBV10-2	TRBJ1-5	.	TRBD1	TGCGCCAGCAGTGAGGCCAGGGGGCTTCAGCCCCAGCATTTT	CASSEARGLQPQHF
TRBV7-9	TRBJ1-2	once	.	TGTGCCAGCAGCGAAAAGGGGTTCGTGTCCCCCTATGGCTACACCTTC	CASSEKGFVSPYGYTF
TRBV4-1	TRBJ2-1	few	TRBD2	TGCGCCAGCAGCCCCGTCCTTGCGGGGGGTTATGAGCAGTTCTTC	CASSPVLAGGYEQFF
TRBV5-1	TRBJ2-3	once	TRBD2	TGCGCCAGCAGCTTGGAGGCCGACGGGGGGACAGATACGCAGTATTTT	CASSLEADGGTDTQYF
TRBV6-1	TRBJ1-3	.	TRBD1	TGTGCCAGCAGACAGACAGGGGGTGGAAACACCATATATTTT	CASRQTGGGNTIYF
TRBV4-1	TRBJ1-1	.	.	TGCGCCAGCAGCCGGGCAGAGAACACTGAAGCTTTCTTT	CASSRAENTEAFF
TRBV6-1	TRBJ2-3	few	.	TGTGCCAGCAGTGAGCTAGTTCAGCAGTATTTT	CASSELVQQYF
TRBV7-9	TRBJ1-2	.	.	TGTGCCAGCAGCTTACTGAGAGGAAACTATGGCTACACCTTC	CASSLLRGNYGYTF
TRBV5-6	TRBJ1-2	.	.	TGTGCCAGCAGCTTGCTACAGGCTAACTATGGCTACACCTTC	CASSLLQANYGYTF
TRBV4-1	TRBJ2-7	.	TRBD2	TGCGCCAGCAGCACCCCAGCGGGGGGCTCCTACGAGCAGTACTTC	CASSTPAGGSYEQYF
TRBV30	TRBJ2-1	.	.	TGTGCCTGGGGGAGTTACAATGAGCAGTTCTTC	CAWGSYNEQFF
TRBV4-1	TRBJ1-2	.	TRBD1	TGCGCCAGCAGCCAAACAGGGGACTATGGCTACACCTTC	CASSQTGDYGYTF
TRBV12-5	TRBJ1-5	.	TRBD1	TGTGCTAGTGGTTTGCTCGGGACAGGGGGTCTTCAGCCCCAGCATTTT	CASGLLGTGGLQPQHF
TRBV5-4	TRBJ2-7	.	.	TGTGCCAGCAGCTTGAGAACAGGGCAATACGAGCAGTACTTC	CASSLRTGQYEQYF
TRBV5-1	TRBJ1-1	.	.	TGCGCCAGCAGCTTGGCTGTTAACACTGAAGCTTTCTTT	CASSLAVNTEAFF
TRBV5-1	TRBJ1-4	once	.	TGCGCCAGCAGCCTCGGACAGCCTGAAAAACTGTTTTTT	CASSLGQPEKLFF
TRBV6-5	TRBJ1-4	once	.	TGTGCCAGCAGTTACGTCCCACGCGGCGAAAAACTGTTTTTT	CASSYVPRGEKLFF
TRBV5-6	TRBJ2-6	.	TRBD1	TGTGCCAGCAGGTACAGGGGCACTGGGGCCAACGTCCTGACTTTC	CASRYRGTGANVLTF
TRBV10-1	TRBJ1-6	.	.	TGCGCCAGCAGTGAGGAGGAGAATTCACCCCTCCACTTT	CASSEEENSPLHF
TRBV6-5	TRBJ2-5	.	.	TGTGCCAGCAGGGTACAGGGTAGGGAGACCCAGTACTTC	CASRVQGRETQYF
TRBV18	TRBJ1-2	.	.	TGTGCCAGCTCACCACCGGGGGGGCGAGGTGGCTACACCTTC	CASSPPGGRGGYTF
TRBV4-3	TRBJ1-1	few	TRBD1	TGCGCCAGCAGCCAAGAGGGGGGACAGGGTAACACTGAAGCTTTCTTT	CASSQEGGQGNTEAFF
TRBV30	TRBJ1-2	.	TRBD1	TGTGCCTGGAGCCCGGGACAGGGGGCGCGGGGCTACACCTTC	CAWSPGQGARGYTF
TRBV7-8	TRBJ2-7	few	TRBD2	TGTGCCAGCAGCAGAGGACTAGCGGGGAGGGACGAGCAGTACTTC	CASSRGLAGRDEQYF
TRBV10-1	TRBJ2-7	.	.	TGCGCCAGCAGTGTTGGCAGGGGCGCCTACGAGCAGTACTTC	CASSVGRGAYEQYF
TRBV4-2	TRBJ2-5	.	.	TGTGCCAGCAGCCAGCCGGGTAGCGGAGAGACCCAGTACTTC	CASSQPGSGETQYF
TRBV4-1	TRBJ1-1	.	.	TGCGCCAGCAGCCAAGTAGGCAGGGGAAGACTCTTT	CASSQVGRGRLF
TRBV5-1	TRBJ2-1	.	.	TGCGCCAGCAGCCAGACAGAGAGCTCCTACAATGAGCAGTTCTTC	CASSQTESSYNEQFF
TRBV19	TRBJ2-7	.	TRBD1	TGTGCCAGTAGCCAGACAGGGGTCTGGGACGAGCAGTACTTC	CASSQTGVWDEQYF
TRBV2	TRBJ1-1	once	.	TGTGCCAGCAGTTCAGACAGGAAAACTGAAGCTTTCTTT	CASSSDRKTEAFF
TRBV6-4	TRBJ2-3	.	TRBD1	TGTGCCAGCAGGGTGGACAGGGCTACAGATACGCAGTATTTT	CASRVDRATDTQYF
TRBV2	TRBJ2-7	.	.	TGTGCCAGCAGGCCCCGGGCGGGCTACGAGCAGTACTTC	CASRPRAGYEQYF
TRBV7-9	TRBJ2-1	.	TRBD2	TGTGCCAGCAGCTTAGGCGGGTGGGGGGGGAATGAGCAGTTCTTC	CASSLGGWGGNEQFF
TRBV6-1	TRBJ2-7	.	TRBD2	TGTGCCAGCTGGTCCAGCGGGATCTCCTACGAGCAGTACTTC	CASWSSGISYEQYF
TRBV19	TRBJ1-4	.	TRBD1	TGTGCCAGTAGTTCGCGGACAGGGCCCAATGAAAAACTGTTTTTT	CASSSRTGPNEKLFF
TRBV2	TRBJ1-2	.	TRBD1	TGTGCCAGAAATTTGCTGGGACAGGGGGCAGGCTACACCTTC	CARNLLGQGAGYTF
TRBV10-3	TRBJ2-1	.	.	TGTGCCATCAGTGGGGGGGGCGGGATCGATGAGCAGTTCTTC	CAISGGGGIDEQFF
TRBV5-1	TRBJ2-7	.	TRBD1	TGCGCCAGCAGCCTGGACAGGGGATCGTACGAGCAGTACTTC	CASSLDRGSYEQYF
TRBV5-6	TRBJ2-7	few	.	TGTGCCAGCAGCAGGGGCCCCCTAGTAACCTACGAGCAGTACTTC	CASSRGPLVTYEQYF
TRBV10-3	TRBJ2-3	few	.	TGTGCCATCAGTGAGAAGGGGTCCGTAAGCAAGGATACGCAGTATTTT	CAISEKGSVSKDTQYF
TRBV29-1	TRBJ2-3	.	TRBD2	TGCAGCGAGGGGACTAGCGGGGGAGATACGCAGTATTTT	CSEGTSGGDTQYF
TRBV4-1	TRBJ2-1	.	.	TGCGCCAGCAGATTTGGAGACGAGCCCTACAATGAGCAGTTCTTC	CASRFGDEPYNEQFF
TRBV5-6	TRBJ1-1	.	TRBD1	TGTGCCAGCAGCTTACCGGGACAGGTGAACACTGAAGCTTTCTTT	CASSLPGQVNTEAFF
TRBV5-4	TRBJ2-1	.	TRBD2	TGTGCCAGCAGCTTGGCTCCCCCCGGGAGGGGCAATGAGCAGTTCTTC	CASSLAPPGRGNEQFF